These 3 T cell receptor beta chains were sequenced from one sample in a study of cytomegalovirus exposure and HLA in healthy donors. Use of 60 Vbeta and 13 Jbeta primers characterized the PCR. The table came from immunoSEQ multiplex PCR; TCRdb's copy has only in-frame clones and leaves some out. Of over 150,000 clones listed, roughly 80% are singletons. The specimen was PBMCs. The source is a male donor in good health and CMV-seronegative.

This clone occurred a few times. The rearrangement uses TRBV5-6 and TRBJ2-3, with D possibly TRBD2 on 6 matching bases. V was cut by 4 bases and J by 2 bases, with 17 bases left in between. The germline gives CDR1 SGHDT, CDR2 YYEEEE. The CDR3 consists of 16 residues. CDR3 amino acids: CASSPQPGLDTDTQYF. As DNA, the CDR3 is TGTGCCAGCAGCCCCCAACCGGGACTTGACACAGATACGCAGTATTTT.

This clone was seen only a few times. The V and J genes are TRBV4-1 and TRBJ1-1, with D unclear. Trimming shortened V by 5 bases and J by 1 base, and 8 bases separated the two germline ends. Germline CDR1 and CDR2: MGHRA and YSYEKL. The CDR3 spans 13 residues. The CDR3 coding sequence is TGCGCCAGCAGCTTTCCGGGGAACACTGAAGCTTTCTTT. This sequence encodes CASSFPGNTEAFF.

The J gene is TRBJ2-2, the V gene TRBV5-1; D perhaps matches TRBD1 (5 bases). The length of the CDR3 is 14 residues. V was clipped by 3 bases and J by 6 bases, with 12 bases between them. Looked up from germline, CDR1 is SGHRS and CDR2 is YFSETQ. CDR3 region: CASSSTADPGELFF. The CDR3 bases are TGCGCCAGCAGCTCGACAGCAGACCCCGGGGAGCTGTTTTTT.